This T cell receptor (beta chain) stems from a study of T cells in Graves' hyperthyroidism and ophthalmopathy. Amplification yielded TCR beta CDR3 regions, with RNA transcripts as the source. The HTBI set primed first-round TCR CDR3 RT-PCR. TCRdb passed the multiplex PCR reads through MiXCR, listing each CDR3 protein once. The sample lists fewer than 550,000 distinct CDR3 sequences, 15% to 17% occurring once. The study's findings and limits: Clonotypes that were expanded in thyroid above 0.001 mostly appeared in blood too.

Graves' hyperthyroidism is called stable when ophthalmopathy does not progress within 18 months. As to this clonotype: Its antigen is currently unknown. A read error may explain this, as a much larger clone is one base away.

CDR1 and CDR2 from the germline V gene are MNHEY and SMNVEV (reference sequence). This CDR3 is 15 amino acids long. The chain combines TRBV27 with TRBJ1-1, with a tentative D call TRBD1 (6 bases). The receptor's source is a woman aged 18-29 years with Graves' hyperthyroidism. The sequenced sample consisted of blood. This chain's CDR3 is CASSLGWGGGTKAFF. CDR3 DNA: TGTGCCAGCAGTTTAGGCTGGGGGGGCGGCACTAAAGCTTTCTTT.